The 17 T cell receptor beta chains below all came from one sample that was sequenced in a study of blood T cell repertoires in COVID-19. Sequencing was performed with immunoSEQ multiplex PCR; in TCRdb, only in-frame clones are kept and a portion is missing. The sample holds 100,000 to 150,000 clones; around 89% are singletons and the top ten take under 4.5%. The sample comprised peripheral blood. All receptors come from a man aged 55 to 70 with COVID-19, enrolled during active disease.

The V call is TRBV6-5, the J call TRBJ1-2; D is possibly TRBD1 (6 bases). CDR3 length: 15 amino acids. Trimming cost V 0 bases and J 4 bases, with 12 bases left between them. CDR1 is MNHEY and CDR2 is SVGAGI in the germline V gene. The CDR3 loop reads CASSYSLGGVYGYTF. DNA for the CDR3: TGTGCCAGCAGTTACTCGTTAGGGGGGGTCTATGGCTACACCTTC.

This CDR3 is CSVDRGMNTEAFF. CDR3 nucleotides: TGCAGCGTTGACAGGGGAATGAACACTGAAGCTTTCTTT. The J gene is TRBJ1-1, the V gene TRBV29-1; maybe TRBD1 (6 bases). Deletions cut 3 bases from V and 0 bases from J, with 8 bases between. The germline V gene encodes CDR1 SQVTM and CDR2 ANQGSEA. CDR3 length: 13 residues.

The chain recombines TRBV19 with TRBJ1-3; 7 nucleotides line up with TRBD1. V trimming: 7 bases; J trimming: 2 bases; junction bases outside the gene matches: 2. CDR1 LNHDA and CDR2 SQIVND come from the germline V gene (reference sequence). The CDR3 consists of 13 residues. This CDR3 is CASNDRAGNTIYF. The DNA for the CDR3 is TGTGCCAGTAACGACAGGGCTGGAAACACCATATATTTT.

This chain uses TRBV9 with TRBJ1-3, with unresolved D. V shed 3 bases and J shed 0 bases, with 10 bases lying between them. Germline CDR1 SGDLS, CDR2 YYNGEE. This CDR3 contains 15 residues. Here the CDR3 DNA reads TGTGCCAGCAGCGCCCTCATGAGCTCTGGAAACACCATATATTTT. Protein sequence: CASSALMSSGNTIYF. The variable domain in full, completed from reference TRBV9 and TRBJ1-3, reads DSGVTQTPKHLITATGQRVTLRCSPRSGDLSVYWYQQSLDQGLQFLIQYYNGEERAKGNILERFSAQQFPDLHSELNLSSLELGDSALYFCASSALMSSGNTIYFGEGSWLTVV.

The chain links TRBV5-1 to TRBJ2-7; 9 bases agree with TRBD1. After removal of 6 bases from V and 2 bases from J, the junction contained 3 bases not matched to a gene. Germline V lookup: CDR1 SGHRS, CDR2 YFSETQ. This CDR3 contains 13 residues. In nucleotides, the CDR3 is TGCGCCAGCAAAAGGACAGGGGCCTACGAGCAGTACTTC. It codes for CASKRTGAYEQYF.

This chain uses TRBV5-6 with TRBJ2-7; D possibly corresponds to TRBD2 (5 bases). Germline loops: CDR1 SGHDT, CDR2 YYEEEE. The CDR3 is 16 amino acids. V was clipped by 6 bases and J by 2 bases, with 21 bases between them. Here the CDR3 reads CASTFRDISSTYEQYF. CDR3 coding DNA: TGTGCCAGCACCTTCCGGGATATTTCCTCGACCTACGAGCAGTACTTC. The full variable domain, with the rest looked up from reference TRBV5-6 and TRBJ2-7, is DAGVTQSPTHLIKTRGQQVTLRCSPKSGHDTVSWYQQALGQGPQFIFQYYEEEERQRGNFPDRFSGHQFPNYSSELNVNALLLGDSALYLCASTFRDISSTYEQYFGPGTRLTVT.

This chain connects TRBV30 to TRBJ1-4; TRBD1 matches 9 bases. There are 15 residues in the CDR3. Trimming took 0 bases from V and 7 from J; bases not matched to a gene: 6. The germline V gene has CDR1 GTSNPN and CDR2 SVGIG (reference sequence). CDR3: CAWSVLQGATEKLFF. CDR3 coding DNA: TGTGCCTGGAGTGTACTACAGGGGGCGACTGAAAAACTGTTTTTT.

The V gene is TRBV28, the J gene TRBJ1-6; the D gene is possibly TRBD1 (6 bases). Trimming took off 3 bases at V and 5 bases at J, with 17 bases between the two ends. The CDR3 is made up of 17 amino acids. Germline values: CDR1 MDHEN, CDR2 SYDVKM. Here the CDR3 reads CASSFPGQGLNNSPLHF. The CDR3 DNA sequence: TGTGCCAGCAGTTTCCCAGGCCAGGGGTTGAATAATTCACCCCTCCACTTT.

The V gene is TRBV5-6, the J gene TRBJ1-5, with D possibly matching TRBD1 (5 bases). Germline V gene lookup returns CDR1 SGHDT and CDR2 YYEEEE. The CDR3 covers 12 residues. The germline V and J ends were trimmed by 2 bases and 7 bases, with 7 bases remaining between them. The chain's CDR3 is CASSLWTQPQHF. For the CDR3, the DNA is TGTGCCAGCAGCTTATGGACACAGCCCCAGCATTTT.

This clone was counted between two and nine times. V usage is TRBV19 and J usage is TRBJ2-1, with 9 nucleotides matching TRBD1. CDR3 length: 17 amino acids. V shed 7 bases, J shed 0 bases, and the junction held 10 bases outside the gene matches. CDR1 is LNHDA and CDR2 is SQIVND in the germline V gene (reference sequence). The DNA of the CDR3 is TGTGCCAGTAAGGGACAGGGCCAAATTAGCTCCTACAATGAGCAGTTCTTC. This translates into CASKGQGQISSYNEQFF.

V usage is TRBV10-3 and J usage is TRBJ1-1; the match to TRBD1 covers 8 bases. With 8 bases clipped from V and 1 base from J, the junction kept 3 bases outside the gene matches. The CDR3 is 13 residues long. In germline, CDR1 is ENHRY, CDR2 SYGVKD. The CDR3 sequence is CAIQGTGNTEAFF. The CDR3 DNA reads TGTGCCATCCAGGGGACAGGGAACACTGAAGCTTTCTTT.

This clone was counted between two and nine times. This chain links TRBV19 with TRBJ1-2; unclear D gene. This CDR3 is built from 12 residues. The V end was cut by 7 bases, the J end by 7 bases, with 13 bases between. Per germline, CDR1 LNHDA and CDR2 SQIVND (reference sequence). CDR3 sequence (DNA): TGTGCCAGTACCCCGGGTTCGGCTGGCTACACCTTC. This sequence encodes CASTPGSAGYTF.

V is TRBV29-1 and J is TRBJ1-2; D might be TRBD1 (6 bases). The ends were cut back, 5 bases at V and 6 bases at J, with 13 bases in the middle. The germline V gene encodes CDR1 SQVTM and CDR2 ANQGSEA. The CDR3 extends over 12 amino acids. The CDR3 spells CSVWDISDGYTF. The CDR3 coding sequence is TGCAGCGTTTGGGACATATCCGATGGCTACACCTTC.

This clone was found many times. Other DNA sequences within the sample encode an identical CDR3. The genes are TRBV3-1 (or the pseudogene TRBV3-2) and TRBJ1-1, with TRBD1 as a possible D gene (6 bases). The V gene's germline CDR1 is LGHDT and CDR2 YNNKEL (reference sequence). Trimming took off 2 bases at V and 2 bases at J, with 15 bases between the two ends. This CDR3 has 16 amino acids. The CDR3 DNA sequence: TGTGCCAGCAGCCAACTACCCAGGACAGTTAACACTGAAGCTTTCTTT. It specifies CASSQLPRTVNTEAFF.

This chain connects TRBV16 to TRBJ2-4, with D unresolved. The CDR3 loop spans 14 amino acids. Germline V lookup: CDR1 KGHSY, CDR2 FQNENV. V shed 2 bases and J shed 3 bases, with 8 bases lying between them. In nucleotides, the CDR3 is TGTGCCAGCAGCCAACGGGTGGACAAAAACATTCAGTACTTC. It specifies CASSQRVDKNIQYF.

The chain is built from TRBV5-6 and TRBJ2-1; tentative D call: TRBD2 (6 bases). V was pared by 4 bases and J by 13 bases, with 18 bases between. The germline gives CDR1 SGHDT, CDR2 YYEEEE. The CDR3 contains 13 residues. CDR3 amino acids: CASSRTGTLDQFF. CDR3 bases: TGTGCCAGCAGCCGAACCGGGACTCTTGACCAGTTCTTC.

V and J are TRBV5-6 and TRBJ1-1, with a weak D call TRBD1 (5 bases). The CDR3 is 15 amino acids. Between the trimmed V and J ends, which lost 4 bases and 6 bases, there was a span of 19 bases. Germline V gene lookup returns CDR1 SGHDT and CDR2 YYEEEE. In DNA, the CDR3 is TGTGCCAGCAGCGTGGAGCCGGCAGGGTCGGCTGAAGCTTTCTTT. This encodes CASSVEPAGSAEAFF.